These 7 T cell receptor beta chains were all obtained from the same sample, sequenced in a study of neurological immune-mediated disorders. TCRdb used MiXCR to reprocess the 5' RACE reads, holding one entry per CDR3 protein. The data hold roughly 43,000 distinct CDR3 sequences, with under 2% observed a single time. The sequenced sample was PBMCs. The receptors derive from a woman aged 35 to 49 with multiple sclerosis.

Many counts were recorded for this clonotype. V gene TRBV10-3 combines with J gene TRBJ2-2; TRBD2 agrees at 7 bases. Germline values: CDR1 ENHRY, CDR2 SYGVKD. CDR3 length: 13 amino acids. V dropped 10 bases and J dropped 3; count of bases not matched to a gene: 5. This CDR3 reads CAKRAGDTGELFF. The CDR3 DNA follows: TGTGCCAAAAGGGCGGGGGACACCGGGGAGCTGTTTTTT.

This clonotype showed up many times. This chain connects TRBV3-1 to TRBJ2-3; D is unresolved. From germline, CDR1 is LGHDT and CDR2 YNNKEL (reference sequence). Trimming stripped 0 bases from V and 5 bases from J, with 12 bases between. The CDR3 contains 15 residues. Here the CDR3 DNA reads TGTGCCAGCAGCCAAGATCGGCAGCTAGTAGATACGCAGTATTTT. This codes for CASSQDRQLVDTQYF.

This clonotype occurred once. A much larger clone lies a single base off, so this may be a read error. This rearrangement joins TRBV10-3 to TRBJ2-4; TRBD2 agrees at 11 bases. Germline-derived CDR1 and CDR2 are ENHRY and SYGVKD. This CDR3 region has 14 residues. The V segment lost 6 bases and the J segment 13 bases; nucleotides outside the gene matches: 11. CDR3 amino acids: CAIRASGGNNEQYF. The CDR3 DNA reads TGTGCCATCAGGGCTAGCGGGGGGAACAATGAGCAGTACTTC.

This clonotype was seen ten or more times. The chain combines TRBV20-1 with TRBJ1-5, with D possibly being TRBD1 (6 bases). The CDR3 has 12 residues. V was cut by 6 bases and J by 7 bases, with 13 bases left in between. Germline lookup yields CDR1 DFQATT and CDR2 SNEGSKA (reference sequence). The CDR3 nucleotides are TGCAGTGCATACTCAGGGGAGCAGCCCCAGCATTTT. The encoded protein is CSAYSGEQPQHF.

CDR3 in amino acids: CASSLVRVTGELFF. DNA of the CDR3: TGTGCCAGCAGCTTAGTTCGGGTAACCGGGGAGCTGTTTTTT. This chain uses TRBV7-6 with TRBJ2-2; D not resolved. In germline, CDR1 is SGHVS, CDR2 FNYEAQ. V gave up 1 base and J gave up 5 bases, with 8 bases separating them. There are 14 residues in the CDR3.

This clonotype was found many times. The chain couples TRBV4-2 to TRBJ2-7; TRBD2 matches 7 bases. The V and J ends lost 0 bases and 2 bases, in that order; junction bases with no gene match: 1. The germline V gene has CDR1 LGHNA and CDR2 YNFKEQ. There are 14 residues in the CDR3. CDR3 sequence: CASSQDLAAYEQYF. The CDR3 nucleotides read TGTGCCAGCAGCCAAGATCTAGCGGCCTACGAGCAGTACTTC.

In this sample, this clonotype turned up many times. The chain employs TRBV5-1 and TRBJ2-3; no reliable D call. This CDR3 comprises 15 residues. Between the trimmed V and J ends, which lost 0 bases and 1 base, there was a span of 9 bases. Germline CDR1 SGHRS, CDR2 YFSETQ. The CDR3 sequence is CASSLATGRTDTQYF. The CDR3 bases are TGCGCCAGCAGCTTGGCCACCGGGCGCACAGATACGCAGTATTTT.